Shown below are 19 T cell receptor beta chains from a single sample sequenced in a study of shared clonotypes between healthy human individuals. Clones were sequenced by immunoSEQ multiplex PCR, and TCRdb holds only the in-frame ones, with some missing. The data show 2 million to 2.5 million clones, less than 95% seen once. Naive CD8 cells comprised CD45RO-negative, CCR7-positively selected cells, excluding terminally differentiated effector memory CD45RA+ cells. Source material: naive CD8+ T cells sorted from blood. The receptor set was obtained from a man between 18 and 29 years old in good health.

This clone was found once. The V gene is TRBV27, the J gene TRBJ1-2; TRBD1 matches 7 bases. Germline V gene data show CDR1 as MNHEY and CDR2 as SMNVEV (reference sequence). The CDR3 length is 14 residues. V lost 9 bases and J lost 3; bases outside the gene matches: 10. The CDR3 bases are TGTGCCAGTAAAAGCGGGACAGCAGACTATGGCTACACCTTC. Its translation: CASKSGTADYGYTF.

The V gene is TRBV2, the J gene TRBJ2-1; TRBD2 aligns across 7 bases. The trim removed 7 bases at V and 1 base at J, leaving 7 bases unmatched. This CDR3 contains 15 residues. Germline V gives CDR1 SNHLY, CDR2 FYNNEI. CDR3 coding DNA: TGTGCCAGCAATAAGGTGCGGGAGTCCTACAATGAGCAGTTCTTC. This sequence encodes CASNKVRESYNEQFF.

The V call is TRBV30, the J call TRBJ2-2; 14 positions agree with TRBD2. The CDR3 has 15 amino acids. CDR1 and CDR2 (germline): GTSNPN, SVGIG (reference sequence). CDR3: CASGLAGEDTGELFF. Here the CDR3 DNA reads TGTGCTTCGGGACTAGCGGGAGAAGACACCGGGGAGCTGTTTTTT.

This clone was detected only once. The chain joins TRBV27 to TRBJ2-3; either TRBD1 or TRBD2 may supply D (5 bases each). The CDR3 totals 16 residues. V was shortened by 5 bases and J by 2 bases, with 17 bases between the two germline ends. Germline CDR1 is MNHEY and CDR2 is SMNVEV (reference sequence). CDR3 residues: CASSPSVGVYTDTQYF. Written as DNA, the CDR3 is TGTGCCAGCAGTCCGTCGGTGGGGGTTTACACAGATACGCAGTATTTT.

V gene TRBV6-1 combines with J gene TRBJ1-1, with 9 bases aligning to TRBD1. With 1 base clipped from V and 7 bases from J, the junction kept 1 base outside the gene matches. The CDR3 spans 13 residues. CDR1 MNHNS and CDR2 SASEGT come from the germline V gene. In DNA form, the CDR3 reads TGTGCCAGCAGTGAAGGGGACAGGGTTGAAGCTTTCTTT. It encodes CASSEGDRVEAFF.

The chain has TRBV7-2 and TRBJ2-7; 10 bases match TRBD2. The V gene end was trimmed by 1 base and the J gene end by 4 bases; junction bases not matched to a gene: 13. The CDR3 is 18 amino acids. Germline V lookup: CDR1 SGHTA, CDR2 FQGNSA. CDR3 nucleotides: TGTGCCAGCAGCTTAGAAGTGGGGACAGGACTAGCGGTGTACGAGCAGTACTTC. The encoded protein is CASSLEVGTGLAVYEQYF.

The V call is TRBV6-1, the J call TRBJ2-3; TRBD2 agrees at 7 bases. The germline V gene has CDR1 MNHNS and CDR2 SASEGT. The CDR3 length is 15 residues. With 2 bases clipped from V and 1 base from J, the junction kept 3 bases outside the gene matches. The CDR3 loop reads CASSELAVGTDTQYF. The CDR3 DNA reads TGTGCCAGCAGTGAACTAGCGGTTGGCACAGATACGCAGTATTTT.

This chain connects TRBV21-1 to TRBJ1-1. TRBV21-1 is a known pseudogene. The CDR3 has 14 amino acids. The CDR3 loop is CASTREGASTEAFF. CDR3 DNA sequence: TGTGCCAGCACCAGGGAGGGGGCCAGCACTGAAGCTTTCTTT.

This clone was seen a single time. The V call is TRBV28, the J call TRBJ1-1; 7 bases line up with TRBD1. Germline V gives CDR1 MDHEN, CDR2 SYDVKM. Trimming took 5 bases from V and 5 from J; bases not matched to a gene: 8. CDR3 size: 14 residues. CDR3 protein: CASSLQGGPTEAFF. The CDR3 bases are TGTGCCAGCAGTCTCCAGGGGGGGCCAACTGAAGCTTTCTTT. Filled out from reference TRBV28 and TRBJ1-1, the complete variable domain reads DVKVTQSSRYLVKRTGEKVFLECVQDMDHENMFWYRQDPGLGLRLIYFSYDVKMKEKGDIPEGYSVSREKKERFSLILESASTNQTSMYLCASSLQGGPTEAFFGQGTRLTVV.

V usage is TRBV6-6 and J usage is TRBJ2-7; 10 bases match TRBD1. The CDR3 covers 14 residues. Trimming cost V 6 bases and J 4 bases; bases outside gene matches: 6. Germline-derived CDR1 and CDR2 are MNHNY and SVGAGI (reference sequence). The CDR3 DNA is TGTGCCAGCAGCGACAGGGGGCTCACATACGAGCAGTACTTC. It encodes CASSDRGLTYEQYF.

The chain has TRBV7-9 and TRBJ2-7; a weak D match, TRBD1 (6 bases). The CDR3 covers 14 residues. Trimming cost V 5 bases and J 5 bases, with 16 bases left between them. Germline V CDR1 and CDR2: SEHNR, FQNEAQ (reference sequence). CDR3 coding DNA: TGTGCCAGCAGCCCCCCTCCGGGACAAGACGAGCAGTACTTC. Translated: CASSPPPGQDEQYF.

The chain couples TRBV14 to TRBJ2-1; the D gene is possibly TRBD2 (5 bases). Germline-derived CDR1 and CDR2 are SGHDN and FVKESK. The V end was cut by 5 bases, the J end by 0 bases, with 14 bases between. The CDR3 has 16 residues. For the CDR3, the DNA is TGTGCCAGCAGCACCGAACTAGTATACTCCTACAATGAGCAGTTCTTC. Translation gives CASSTELVYSYNEQFF.

This clone was counted once. This rearrangement joins TRBV6-4 to TRBJ1-1; tentatively, D is TRBD1 (5 bases). Germline assignment: CDR1 MRHNA and CDR2 SNTAGT. This CDR3 is built from 14 residues. Trimming stripped 0 bases from V and 4 bases from J, with 9 bases between. CDR3 sequence reads: CASSDSSGGTEAFF. The DNA for the CDR3 is TGTGCCAGCAGTGACTCGAGCGGGGGCACTGAAGCTTTCTTT.

The V gene is TRBV5-6, the J gene TRBJ1-1, with D unclear. CDR1 is SGHDT and CDR2 is YYEEEE in the germline V gene. Trimming took 0 bases from V and 5 from J, leaving 14 bases between them. The CDR3 is 15 amino acids. The CDR3 loop is CASSLDKAGGTEAFF. Written as DNA, the CDR3 is TGTGCCAGCAGCTTGGATAAAGCAGGCGGGACTGAAGCTTTCTTT.

The gene calls are TRBV19 and TRBJ2-1, with 7 bases aligning to TRBD1. V shed 6 bases and J 6 bases; nucleotides not matched to a gene: 11. Per germline, CDR1 LNHDA and CDR2 SQIVND (reference sequence). The CDR3 consists of 15 residues. The CDR3: CASSLGQLGGNEQFF. The CDR3 coding sequence is TGTGCCAGTAGCTTGGGACAGTTAGGAGGCAATGAGCAGTTCTTC.

As concerns this clone: This may be a read error, as it is one base from a much larger clone. Other nucleotide sequences in the sample specify the same CDR3. CDR3 DNA: TGTGCCAGCAGTTTACAGGGGGGCTACGAGCAGTACTTC. This encodes CASSLQGGYEQYF. The rearrangement joins TRBV27 to TRBJ2-7, with a weak D call TRBD1 (7 bases). V was clipped by 2 bases and J by 3 bases, with 8 bases between them. Germline V gene sequence: CDR1 MNHEY, CDR2 SMNVEV (reference sequence). The CDR3 sequence is 13 residues long.

This sequence joins TRBV25-1 and TRBJ2-1; 12 bases line up with TRBD2. The CDR3 loop spans 15 amino acids. CDR1 is MGHDK and CDR2 is SYGVNS in the germline V gene. V shed 7 bases and J 4 bases; nucleotides not matched to a gene: 5. The CDR3 sequence: CASTVLAGGYNEQFF. In nucleotides, the CDR3 is TGTGCCAGCACTGTACTAGCGGGGGGATACAATGAGCAGTTCTTC.

As to this clone: The sample contains more than one DNA sequence encoding this CDR3. The V and J genes are TRBV28 and TRBJ1-4; a weak D match, TRBD1 (5 bases). Germline CDR1 MDHEN, CDR2 SYDVKM. This CDR3 spans 14 amino acids. V lost 2 bases and J lost 4, with 8 bases in between. CDR3 region: CASSLRGVNEKLFF. The DNA of the CDR3 is TGTGCCAGCAGTTTAAGAGGGGTTAATGAAAAACTGTTTTTT.

Comments on this clone: This CDR3 is also generated by other DNA sequences in the sample. The chain carries TRBV27 and TRBJ2-7, with unresolved D. The CDR3 loop spans 13 amino acids. Germline CDR1 and CDR2: MNHEY and SMNVEV (reference sequence). Trimming shortened V by 2 bases and J by 3 bases, and 8 bases separated the two germline ends. This CDR3 is CASSLGFGYEQYF. The DNA for the CDR3 is TGTGCCAGCAGTTTAGGTTTCGGCTACGAGCAGTACTTC.